This is a list of T cell receptor beta chains from one sample in a study of radiation and T cells in renal cell carcinoma. Produced via immunoSEQ multiplex PCR; TCRdb's table is partial and in-frame only. The sample holds around 81,000 clones; around 81% are singletons and the top ten take around 9.1%. This material consisted of blood, taken from a patient whose treatment included radiotherapy and nephrectomy. These TCRs come from a middle-aged man with renal cell carcinoma. The CDR3 runs from the conserved cysteine through the conserved F or W. The order of the fields is D gene, clone size, V gene, J gene, CDR3 protein, CDR3 DNA. D genes are given only for firm matches. Clone size is not always given. Where it is, it says once, few, many or a class for expanded clones.

d_call: TRBD2
clone_size: NA
v_call: TRBV2
j_call: TRBJ2-5
cdr3_aa: CASSAASGRGPETQYF
cdr3_nt: TGTGCCAGCAGTGCCGCTAGCGGGAGGGGCCCAGAGACCCAGTACTTC

d_call: NA
clone_size: NA
v_call: TRBV2
j_call: TRBJ2-1
cdr3_aa: CASTGFDEQFF
cdr3_nt: TGTGCCAGCACAGGGTTCGATGAGCAGTTCTTC

d_call: NA
clone_size: NA
v_call: TRBV28
j_call: TRBJ1-5
cdr3_aa: CASRSGTFNQPQHF
cdr3_nt: TGTGCCAGCAGATCCGGGACTTTCAATCAGCCCCAGCATTTT

d_call: NA
clone_size: NA
v_call: TRBV6-5
j_call: TRBJ1-2
cdr3_aa: CASSPGVTSYGYTF
cdr3_nt: TGTGCCAGCAGTCCCGGAGTGACGAGCTATGGCTACACCTTC

d_call: NA
clone_size: NA
v_call: TRBV27
j_call: TRBJ2-3
cdr3_aa: CASTPLRGMRSDTQYF
cdr3_nt: TGTGCCAGCACCCCCCTCCGCGGGATGAGGTCAGATACGCAGTATTTT

d_call: NA
clone_size: NA
v_call: TRBV10-3
j_call: TRBJ1-1
cdr3_aa: CAIRAQLNTEAFF
cdr3_nt: TGTGCCATCAGAGCACAGTTGAACACTGAAGCTTTCTTT

d_call: NA
clone_size: NA
v_call: TRBV6-1
j_call: TRBJ2-3
cdr3_aa: CASAEGAGNTDTQYF
cdr3_nt: TGTGCCAGCGCCGAAGGGGCAGGGAACACAGATACGCAGTATTTT

d_call: NA
clone_size: NA
v_call: TRBV7-9
j_call: TRBJ2-7
cdr3_aa: CASSFSTYEQYF
cdr3_nt: TGTGCCAGCAGCTTCTCCACCTACGAGCAGTACTTC

d_call: TRBD2
clone_size: NA
v_call: TRBV9
j_call: TRBJ2-1
cdr3_aa: CASSSGSDLEHEQFF
cdr3_nt: TGTGCCAGCAGTAGCGGGAGTGATCTCGAACATGAGCAGTTCTTC

d_call: TRBD1
clone_size: NA
v_call: TRBV19
j_call: TRBJ1-2
cdr3_aa: CASSRTGGLYGYTF
cdr3_nt: TGTGCCAGTAGTAGAACAGGGGGCTTGTATGGCTACACCTTC

d_call: TRBD1
clone_size: NA
v_call: TRBV5-1
j_call: TRBJ1-2
cdr3_aa: CASSLFPPVDRGGYGYTF
cdr3_nt: TGCGCCAGCAGCTTGTTTCCCCCTGTTGACAGGGGTGGCTATGGCTACACCTTC

d_call: NA
clone_size: NA
v_call: TRBV9
j_call: TRBJ2-1
cdr3_aa: CASSVTISRSGGLPGDEQFF
cdr3_nt: TGTGCCAGCAGCGTAACGATTAGCAGGTCGGGCGGACTCCCTGGGGATGAGCAGTTCTTC

d_call: NA
clone_size: few
v_call: TRBV6-5
j_call: TRBJ2-5
cdr3_aa: CASSYGFQETQYF
cdr3_nt: TGTGCCAGCAGTTACGGGTTCCAAGAGACCCAGTACTTC

d_call: TRBD2
clone_size: once
v_call: TRBV30
j_call: TRBJ2-3
cdr3_aa: CAWSVWSVTSGRASDTQYF
cdr3_nt: TGTGCCTGGAGTGTTTGGAGTGTAACTAGCGGGAGGGCCTCAGATACGCAGTATTTT

d_call: NA
clone_size: NA
v_call: TRBV7-2
j_call: TRBJ2-4
cdr3_aa: CASSLRVRGDDIQYF
cdr3_nt: TGTGCCAGCAGCCTTAGGGTCAGAGGGGATGACATTCAGTACTTC

d_call: TRBD1
clone_size: NA
v_call: TRBV6-1
j_call: TRBJ1-5
cdr3_aa: CASKTGGQPQHF
cdr3_nt: TGTGCCAGCAAGACAGGGGGCCAGCCCCAGCATTTT

d_call: NA
clone_size: few
v_call: TRBV25-1
j_call: TRBJ2-3
cdr3_aa: CASGYRADTQYF
cdr3_nt: TGTGCCAGTGGTTACAGGGCAGATACGCAGTATTTT

d_call: NA
clone_size: NA
v_call: TRBV19
j_call: TRBJ2-2
cdr3_aa: CASIGAGSGGELFF
cdr3_nt: TGTGCCAGTATTGGGGCAGGGAGCGGCGGGGAGCTGTTTTTT

d_call: TRBD1
clone_size: NA
v_call: TRBV6-6
j_call: TRBJ1-4
cdr3_aa: CASSSTGGNEKLFF
cdr3_nt: TGTGCCAGCAGTTCGACAGGGGGAAATGAAAAACTGTTTTTT

d_call: NA
clone_size: few
v_call: TRBV19
j_call: TRBJ1-2
cdr3_aa: CASMAGGLGTYGYTF
cdr3_nt: TGTGCCAGTATGGCCGGCGGGCTGGGGACCTATGGCTACACCTTC

d_call: NA
clone_size: NA
v_call: TRBV7-2
j_call: TRBJ2-7
cdr3_aa: CASSVGQASSYEQYF
cdr3_nt: TGTGCCAGCAGCGTAGGGCAAGCTAGCTCCTACGAGCAGTACTTC

d_call: NA
clone_size: NA
v_call: TRBV9
j_call: TRBJ2-5
cdr3_aa: CASSVGGTQETQYF
cdr3_nt: TGTGCCAGCAGCGTAGGCGGGACGCAAGAGACCCAGTACTTC

d_call: NA
clone_size: NA
v_call: TRBV28
j_call: TRBJ1-5
cdr3_aa: CASNPGGAGQPQHF
cdr3_nt: TGTGCCAGCAACCCGGGGGGCGCGGGTCAGCCCCAGCATTTT

d_call: NA
clone_size: NA
v_call: TRBV7-8
j_call: TRBJ1-1
cdr3_aa: CASSLGAGNTEAFF
cdr3_nt: TGTGCCAGCAGCTTAGGGGCAGGGAACACTGAAGCTTTCTTT

d_call: NA
clone_size: NA
v_call: TRBV6-6
j_call: TRBJ2-7
cdr3_aa: CASDRDGVRQYF
cdr3_nt: TGTGCCAGCGATAGGGATGGTGTTAGGCAGTACTTC

d_call: TRBD2
clone_size: NA
v_call: TRBV10-1
j_call: TRBJ2-2
cdr3_aa: CASRATSGSTGELFF
cdr3_nt: TGCGCCAGCAGGGCGACTAGCGGATCCACCGGGGAGCTGTTTTTT

d_call: TRBD1
clone_size: NA
v_call: TRBV7-3
j_call: TRBJ2-2
cdr3_aa: CASSMDRQRTGELFF
cdr3_nt: TGTGCCAGCAGCATGGACAGGCAGCGCACCGGGGAGCTGTTTTTT